Listed below are T cell receptor beta chains from one sample, sequenced in a study of blood T cells in healthy people across ages. MiXCR was run by TCRdb on the 5' RACE reads, yielding one entry per CDR3 protein. The repertoire has some 900,000 distinct CDR3 sequences, 48% of them found once; the top ten carry roughly 12%. Input material: blood. The receptor set was obtained from a man younger than 40 in good health. The CDR3 runs from the conserved cysteine through the conserved F or W. The D gene is left open where the match is weak. Rows give clone size only sometimes, using once, few, many, or a class for an expanded clone.

J gene,D gene,clone size,V gene,CDR3 DNA,CDR3 protein
TRBJ2-1,-,few,TRBV20-1,TGCAGTGCGCGCAATGGTATTAACAATGAGCAGTTCTTC,CSARNGINNEQFF
TRBJ2-5,TRBD2,-,TRBV6-5,TGTGCCAGCAGCTATCCCGGGGTGGGACTAGCGGGACAAGAGACCCAGTACTTC,CASSYPGVGLAGQETQYF
TRBJ1-5,-,-,TRBV7-9,TGTGCCAGCAGCGGCTTGGGAGCGGGGGATCAGCCCCAGCATTTT,CASSGLGAGDQPQHF
TRBJ2-7,-,few,TRBV20-1,TGCAGTGCCCCGGTCACCCCTACCTACGAGCAGTACTTC,CSAPVTPTYEQYF
TRBJ1-1,TRBD1,few,TRBV4-1,TGCGCCAGCAGCCAAGATATGCAGGGGGACACTGAAGCTTTCTTT,CASSQDMQGDTEAFF
TRBJ2-1,TRBD1,-,TRBV5-4,TGTGCCAGCAACCCGACAGGGTCAGCCTACAATGAGCAGTTCTTC,CASNPTGSAYNEQFF
TRBJ2-5,TRBD1,-,TRBV5-1,TGCGCCAGCAGCTTGGTTAAGGGACAGGGTCAAGAGACCCGGTACTTC,CASSLVKGQGQETRYF
TRBJ2-6,TRBD2,-,TRBV11-2,TGTGCCAGCAGCTTAGTTCTAGCGGGGGGCCTCTCTGGGGCCAACGTCCTGACTTTC,CASSLVLAGGLSGANVLTF
TRBJ1-2,-,-,TRBV12-3/TRBV12-4,TGTGCCAGCAACCCTGGGGTTAACTATGGCTACACCTTC,CASNPGVNYGYTF
TRBJ1-4,-,-,TRBV7-2,TGTGCCAGCAGCTTATTGGGGGGGGCAGTAGGTGAAAAACTGTTTTTT,CASSLLGGAVGEKLFF
TRBJ2-3,TRBD2,few,TRBV6-5,TGTGCCAGCAGTTACTCGTATCTAGCGGGGGGCGGTAGCACAGATACGCAGTATTTT,CASSYSYLAGGGSTDTQYF
TRBJ2-1,TRBD1,-,TRBV4-3,TGCGCCAGCAGCCAAGATAAGGGACAGGGTGACAATGAGCAGTTCTTC,CASSQDKGQGDNEQFF
TRBJ2-7,-,-,TRBV7-9,TGTGCCAGCAGCTGGAACAGGGACGAGCAGTACTTC,CASSWNRDEQYF
TRBJ2-3,-,few,TRBV6-2/TRBV6-3,TGTGCCAGCAGCAAGGGACCACCATTTCCGGATACGCAGTATTTT,CASSKGPPFPDTQYF
TRBJ2-7,-,few,TRBV6-6,TGTGCCAGCAGACTCGACATTTACGAGCAGTACTTC,CASRLDIYEQYF
TRBJ2-3,-,few,TRBV28,TGTGCCAGCAAAGCGGGCTCTAGCACAGATACGCAGTATTTT,CASKAGSSTDTQYF
TRBJ1-2,-,-,TRBV27,TGTGCCAGCAGTTTAAGCGCCGGGGCTAACTATGGCTACACCTTC,CASSLSAGANYGYTF
TRBJ1-2,-,once,TRBV28,TGTGCCAGCAGTACCTTTGGAGAGGGCTACACCTTC,CASSTFGEGYTF
TRBJ2-1,TRBD1,few,TRBV6-6,TGTGCCAGCAGTTCCGCAGGGGGTCGCGATGAGCAGTTCTTC,CASSSAGGRDEQFF
TRBJ2-7,TRBD1,-,TRBV28,TGTGCCAGCAGCCAATCCGGGACAGGGGGCTGCGAGCAGTACTTC,CASSQSGTGGCEQYF
TRBJ2-7,-,-,TRBV7-2,TGTGCCAGCAGCTCCCGGCCCGGGTCAATGAGCTACGAGCAGTACTTC,CASSSRPGSMSYEQYF
TRBJ2-7,-,many,TRBV4-2,TGTGCCAGCAGCCAAGGGTTGTGGGACGAGCAGTACTTC,CASSQGLWDEQYF
TRBJ1-6,TRBD1,-,TRBV10-3,TGTGCCATCAGTGAGGGCAGGGGGGGATCACCCCTCCACTTT,CAISEGRGGSPLHF
TRBJ1-2,-,few,TRBV28,TGTGCCAGCAGAACTCGACAGGTTCGAGGCTATGGCTACACCTTC,CASRTRQVRGYGYTF
TRBJ2-5,-,-,TRBV4-2,TGTGCCAGCAGCCAAGCCCGGGGAGCCCAAGAGACCCAGTACTTC,CASSQARGAQETQYF
TRBJ2-5,TRBD1,-,TRBV7-6,TGTGCCAGCAGCTTAGGGACAGGCGCCCAAGATACCCAGTACTTC,CASSLGTGAQDTQYF
TRBJ2-5,-,few,TRBV7-2,TGTGCCAGCAGCGGAGCCCTTCCGGGGATTCAAGAGACCCAGTACTTC,CASSGALPGIQETQYF
TRBJ2-7,-,-,TRBV30,TGTGCCTGGAGGGAGCAGGGAGGTCTCGAGCAGTACTTC,CAWREQGGLEQYF
TRBJ2-5,TRBD2,many,TRBV9,TGTGCCAGCAGCGTACTAGCGGGGGTCCAAGAGACCCAGTACTTC,CASSVLAGVQETQYF
TRBJ1-5,-,few,TRBV28,TGTGCCAGCAGCCTGAACAGGTTCCAGCCCCAGCATTTT,CASSLNRFQPQHF
TRBJ2-3,-,-,TRBV7-2,TGTGCCAGCATCTTAGGAAGCACCACAGATACGCAGTATTTT,CASILGSTTDTQYF
TRBJ2-3,-,-,TRBV4-3,TGCGCCAGCAGCCAAGCCGGTGGGGAATCAGATACGCAGTATTTT,CASSQAGGESDTQYF
TRBJ2-3,-,-,TRBV6-6,TGTGCCAGCAGGGGGACATTAGCAGATACGCAGTATTTT,CASRGTLADTQYF
TRBJ2-5,TRBD2,-,TRBV7-9,TGTGCCAGCAGCTCTATTTTTCGGGCTAGCGGGGAAGAGACCCAGTACTTC,CASSSIFRASGEETQYF
TRBJ2-1,TRBD2,few,TRBV7-9,TGTGCCAGCAGCTTAGGGCTAGCGGGGAATATTTACAATGAGCAGTTCTTC,CASSLGLAGNIYNEQFF
TRBJ1-2,-,many,TRBV20-1,TGCAGTGCTAGAGCCGCGGATCTTAACTATGGCTACACCTTC,CSARAADLNYGYTF
TRBJ2-1,TRBD2,-,TRBV4-3,TGCGCCAGCAGCCAAGATGGTTTAGCGGGGGTAAATGAGCAGTTCTTC,CASSQDGLAGVNEQFF
TRBJ2-5,-,few,TRBV29-1,TGCAGCGTTGAAAGGGGCCAACTAGAGACCCAGTACTTC,CSVERGQLETQYF
TRBJ2-3,-,-,TRBV21-1,TGTGCCAGCAGCAAATCAGGGCGGCCGAGCACAGATACGCAGTATTTT,CASSKSGRPSTDTQYF
TRBJ2-1,TRBD1,-,TRBV7-9,TGTGCCAGCAGCTTAGTGGACAGGCCGTACAATGAGCAGTTCTTC,CASSLVDRPYNEQFF
TRBJ1-4,-,-,TRBV29-1,TGCAGCGGAAGAGGGGGAGCTAATGAAAAACTGTTTTTT,CSGRGGANEKLFF
TRBJ2-5,-,-,TRBV20-1,TGCAGTGCTCCAACAGTCCGGGGGGAGACCCAGTACTTC,CSAPTVRGETQYF
TRBJ1-2,-,-,TRBV10-3,TGTGCCATCAGTGAGTCAAGGAATAACTATGGCTACACCTTC,CAISESRNNYGYTF
TRBJ2-1,TRBD2,-,TRBV4-1,TGCGCCAGCAGCCAAGAGACTAGCGGGGTCTACGATGAGCAGTTCTTC,CASSQETSGVYDEQFF
TRBJ2-2,TRBD2,-,TRBV4-2,TGTGCCAGCAGCCAAGAAACTAGCGGGGGATACGGGGAGCTGTTTTTT,CASSQETSGGYGELFF
TRBJ2-5,-,-,TRBV6-6,TGTGCCAGCAGTTCCTCGGGTGGGACGCAAGAGACCCAGTACTTC,CASSSSGGTQETQYF
TRBJ2-4,-,-,TRBV4-1,TGCGCCAGCAGCCAAGATTATGGCATCCTGTCAGCCAAAAACATTCAGTACTTC,CASSQDYGILSAKNIQYF
TRBJ2-1,-,-,TRBV10-3,TGTGCCATCCGGCAGGGTCTTTCCTACAATGAGCAGTTCTTC,CAIRQGLSYNEQFF